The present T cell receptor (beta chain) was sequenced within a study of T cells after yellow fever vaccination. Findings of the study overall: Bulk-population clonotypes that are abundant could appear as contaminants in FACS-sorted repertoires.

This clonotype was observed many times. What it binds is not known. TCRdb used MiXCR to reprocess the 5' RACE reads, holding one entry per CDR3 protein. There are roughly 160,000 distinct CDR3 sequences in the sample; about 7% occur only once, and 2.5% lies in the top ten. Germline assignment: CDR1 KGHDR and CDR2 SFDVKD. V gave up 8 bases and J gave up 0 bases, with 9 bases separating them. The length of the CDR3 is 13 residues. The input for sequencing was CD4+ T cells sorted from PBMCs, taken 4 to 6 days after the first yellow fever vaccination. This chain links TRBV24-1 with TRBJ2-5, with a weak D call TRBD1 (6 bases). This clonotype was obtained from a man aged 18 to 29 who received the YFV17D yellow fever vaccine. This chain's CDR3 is CATTGTNQETQYF. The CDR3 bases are TGTGCCACCACAGGGACAAACCAAGAGACCCAGTACTTC.